This TCR beta chain came from a study of T cell repertoires in cytomegalovirus infection. Overall study: Based on public TCR beta signatures, there were indications of CMV infection and of a matching HLA type.

Whole-study findings and limits: It was HLA-C-restricted CMV-specific TCR beta clonotypes that dominated the response ex vivo.

TCRdb passed the reads through MiXCR, listing each CDR3 protein once. The table shows fewer than 300,000 distinct CDR3 sequences, with over 20% occurring only once. This clonotype was counted many times. The antigen is undetermined. Per germline, CDR1 WSHSY and CDR2 SAAADI. This CDR3 is built from 17 residues. Trimming pared 3 bases from V and 0 bases from J, leaving 14 bases between. The sequencing input was PBMCs. V and J are TRBV10-2 and TRBJ1-4; D gene uncertain. The clonotype comes from a human donor in good health (CMV status not recorded). Some clones in this sample may be carry-over from other donors' samples. The CDR3 nucleotides are TGCGCCAGCAGTGACCCTGGGATTTTTACAACTAATGAAAAACTGTTTTTT. It translates to CASSDPGIFTTNEKLFF.